This T cell receptor beta chain is from a study of T cell repertoires in cytomegalovirus infection. Overall study: The authors used CMV epitopes that were HLA-C-restricted (recently identified) and HLA-B-restricted (well studied). Overall study results and limits: In two of eight donors, the top clonotype was HLA-C-restricted CMV-specific.

Trimming stripped 0 bases from V and 4 bases from J, with 15 bases between. CDR3 length equals 16 residues. CDR1 is LGHNA and CDR2 is YSLEER in the germline V gene. In the case of this clonotype: What it recognizes is unknown.

Using its own MiXCR run on the reads, TCRdb lists one record per CDR3 protein. The data contain approximately 270,000 distinct CDR3 sequences, 22% of them singletons. This clonotype originated in a human donor in good health (CMV status not recorded). Some clones in this sample may be carry-over from other donors' samples. The rearrangement links TRBV4-3 to TRBJ1-2; TRBD1 might be the D (5 bases). This sample comprised cultured PBMCs, obtained from culture after CMV antigen stimulation. The CDR3 bases are TGCGCCAGCAGCCAAGAGAATCGGGAGGGGCGCTATGGCTACACCTTC. Its translation is CASSQENREGRYGYTF.